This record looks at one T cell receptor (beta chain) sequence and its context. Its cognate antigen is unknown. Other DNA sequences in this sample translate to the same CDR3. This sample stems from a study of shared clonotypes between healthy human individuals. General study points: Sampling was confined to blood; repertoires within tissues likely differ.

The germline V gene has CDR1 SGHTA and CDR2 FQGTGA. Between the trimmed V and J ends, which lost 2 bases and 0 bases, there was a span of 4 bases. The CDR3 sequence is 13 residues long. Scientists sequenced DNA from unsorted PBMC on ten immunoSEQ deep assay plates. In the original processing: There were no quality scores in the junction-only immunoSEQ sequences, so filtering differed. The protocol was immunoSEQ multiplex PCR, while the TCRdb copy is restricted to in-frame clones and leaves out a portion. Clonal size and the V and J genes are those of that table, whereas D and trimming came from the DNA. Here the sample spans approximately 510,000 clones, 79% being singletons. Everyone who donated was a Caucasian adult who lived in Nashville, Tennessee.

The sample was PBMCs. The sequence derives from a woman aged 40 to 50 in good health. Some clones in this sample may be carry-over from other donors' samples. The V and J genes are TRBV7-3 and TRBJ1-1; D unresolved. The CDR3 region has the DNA TGTGCCAGCAGCTTAGCGTTGAACACTGAAGCTTTCTTT. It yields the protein CASSLALNTEAFF.